This T cell receptor (beta chain) came from a study of blood T cell repertoires in COVID-19 (dated by TCRdb to about 2020). Broadly, across the study: Samples from collaborators originated in the United States, Italy and Spain and spanned both the acute and convalescent phases of COVID-19. The samples were drawn from two sources: the first 160 participants of the ongoing ImmuneRACE study, and 1,200 or so subjects contributed by 6 global collaborators. Where available, HLA class I and class II types were obtained from metadata supplied by the sample provider rather than from assay-based typing. Deeply sampled blood TCRbeta repertoires from subjects exposed to, actively infected with, or recovered from COVID-19 were included in the dataset. The material from the prospective study consisted of cDNA or gDNA derived from T cells, B-cell-depleted T cells, or PBMCs. The sample metadata nearly always contained a de-identified subject ID, COVID-19 status, age in years and sex. The repertoires were released in a freely available public database intended as a resource for research on the immune response to SARS-CoV-2.

The CDR3 goes from the cysteine to the phenylalanine over 14 residues. Just CDR3 DNA is preserved here, 42 bases in frame from base 1. V and J are truncated by 0 bases and 4 bases respectively, leaving an intervening sequence of 7 bases. CDR1 and CDR2, looked up from the germline V gene, are LGHNA and YSLEER. The full study reports these points: How much clinical and demographic metadata was included differed by source and by participant, and the metadata was provided uncurated.

TCRbeta CDR3 regions were amplified from genomic DNA using the immunoSEQ Assay, a bias-controlled multiplex PCR. The authors processed their data as follows. Within the assay, amplification of reference gene primers was used to estimate how many nucleated cells each sample contained. To quantify the absolute abundance of each unique TCRbeta CDR3 rearrangement, sequence reads were collapsed and filtered. For each sample, productive Simpson clonality was calculated by taking the square root of Simpson's diversity index across productive rearrangements. Imported from immuneACCESS, the table was reduced by TCRdb to in-frame sequences with V and J called. These copies leave out some clones; in studies compared against another copy, an unresolved V gene accounts for under half, and the cause of the remainder is not known. Clone size and V and J calls were adopted from that table, with D and trimming inferred from the DNA. This sample gives roughly 17,000 clones in total; around 94% of them show up just once. The ten largest clones add up to around 6% of the sample.

The collaborating institutions used their own protocols to collect whole blood in K2EDTA tubes. For TCRbeta analysis, collaborator samples were shipped as frozen whole blood, as isolated PBMCs, or as DNA extracted from either sample type. On this clone: Its antigen is not yet known. Per-base qualities were not stored, and no clone one base away is much larger.

What was sequenced was peripheral blood. The chain employs TRBV4-3 and TRBJ1-5; the D gene identity is not certain. This TCR was recovered from a human donor in a cohort sampled during active COVID-19. The CDR3 here reads CASSQDAVNQPQHF. The nucleotide sequence is TGCGCCAGCAGCCAAGATGCGGTTAATCAGCCCCAGCATTTT.